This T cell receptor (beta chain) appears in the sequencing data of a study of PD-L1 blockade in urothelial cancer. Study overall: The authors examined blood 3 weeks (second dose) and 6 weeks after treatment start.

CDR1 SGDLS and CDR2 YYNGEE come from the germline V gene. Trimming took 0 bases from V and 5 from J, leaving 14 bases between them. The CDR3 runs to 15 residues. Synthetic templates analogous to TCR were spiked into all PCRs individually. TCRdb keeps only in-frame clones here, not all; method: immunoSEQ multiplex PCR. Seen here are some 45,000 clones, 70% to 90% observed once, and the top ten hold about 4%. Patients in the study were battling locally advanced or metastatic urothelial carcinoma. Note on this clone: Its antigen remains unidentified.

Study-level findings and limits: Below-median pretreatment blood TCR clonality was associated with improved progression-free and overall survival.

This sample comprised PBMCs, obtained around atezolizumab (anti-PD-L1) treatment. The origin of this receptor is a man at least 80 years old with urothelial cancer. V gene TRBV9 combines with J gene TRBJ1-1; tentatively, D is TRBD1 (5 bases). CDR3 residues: CASSVDDSGGTEAFF. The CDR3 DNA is TGTGCCAGCAGCGTAGATGACAGCGGGGGGACTGAAGCTTTCTTT.